Detailed here is one T cell receptor (beta chain). Its target is unknown. The data belong to a study of cytomegalovirus exposure and HLA in healthy donors. The study, taken as a whole, reports: In a later analysis, V- and J-gene trimming of beta chains associated with a DCLRE1C missense variant, replicated independently. Reports state that TCR beta sequences accurately predicted most subjects' HLA-A and HLA-B alleles.

CDR1 MGHRA and CDR2 YSYEKL come from the germline V gene. The CDR3 extends over 22 amino acids. The primer mix had 60 Vbeta and 13 Jbeta primers. The repertoire was sequenced with immunoSEQ multiplex PCR; TCRdb's copy has only in-frame clones and lacks some. Of roughly 120,000 clones listed, more than 65% are singletons. The clonotype comes from a man younger than 35 in good health and CMV-seropositive. The source material was PBMCs. The chain has TRBV4-1 and TRBJ2-5, with 13 bases fitting TRBD2. With the DNA end fitting TRBJ2-7 better, the J assignment may be wrong. CDR3 residues: CASSQSPFPGLAGPSPGFEQYF. The CDR3 DNA reads as TGCGCCAGCAGCCAATCTCCTTTTCCGGGACTAGCGGGGCCTAGTCCGGGGTTCGAGCAGTACTTC.